This is a list of T cell receptor beta chains from one sample in a study of blood T cell repertoires in COVID-19. Sequencing was performed with immunoSEQ multiplex PCR; in TCRdb, only in-frame clones are kept and a portion is missing. The top ten clones hold roughly 6.2% of a sample with approximately 190,000 clones, about 88% of them seen once. Material: peripheral blood. The origin of the receptors is a woman in her thirties or forties who had recovered from COVID-19. The CDR3 runs from the conserved cysteine through the conserved F or W. The order of the fields is V gene, clone size, D gene, J gene, CDR3 DNA, CDR3 protein. D genes are given only for firm matches. Clone size appears in some rows only: once, few, many, or a class for an expanded clone.

V: TRBV6-5
size: .
D: .
J: TRBJ1-2
DNA: TGTGCCAGCAGTTACTCGACAGGACCTAACTATGGCTACACCTTC
CDR3: CASSYSTGPNYGYTF

V: TRBV28
size: .
D: TRBD2
J: TRBJ2-5
DNA: TGTGCCAGCAGACCATCAGCGGGACGGGGAGAGACCCAGTACTTC
CDR3: CASRPSAGRGETQYF

V: TRBV7-3
size: .
D: .
J: TRBJ2-5
DNA: TGTGCCAGCAGCTTAACGGGGAGTGGGGAGACCCAGTACTTC
CDR3: CASSLTGSGETQYF

V: TRBV2
size: .
D: TRBD1
J: TRBJ2-5
DNA: TGTGCCAGCATCAGGGGGCACGAGACCCAGTACTTC
CDR3: CASIRGHETQYF

V: TRBV7-9
size: .
D: TRBD2
J: TRBJ2-1
DNA: TGTGCCAGCAGTGCGCTGACTAGCGTCCAAGGGGAGCAGTTCTTC
CDR3: CASSALTSVQGEQFF

V: TRBV30
size: .
D: .
J: TRBJ1-4
DNA: TGTGCCTGGGGACCGGGGAAAAAACTGTTTTTT
CDR3: CAWGPGKKLFF

V: TRBV7-9
size: once
D: .
J: TRBJ2-7
DNA: TGTGCCAGCAGCGCAGCCCAGGGGAGCTACGAGCAGTACTTC
CDR3: CASSAAQGSYEQYF

V: TRBV29-1
size: .
D: .
J: TRBJ2-3
DNA: TGCAGCGTTGTGAAAACAGAGGGTACGCAGTATTTT
CDR3: CSVVKTEGTQYF

V: TRBV18
size: .
D: .
J: TRBJ1-2
DNA: TGTGCCAGCTCGGACAGTAGGATGCTAGGTGGCTACACCTTC
CDR3: CASSDSRMLGGYTF

V: TRBV9
size: .
D: .
J: TRBJ1-1
DNA: TGTGCCAGCAGCGCAGGGTATACGGACACTGAAGCTTTCTTT
CDR3: CASSAGYTDTEAFF

V: TRBV5-4
size: once
D: .
J: TRBJ2-2
DNA: TGTGCCAGCAGCCCCCGGTCGAACACCGGGGAGCTGTTTTTT
CDR3: CASSPRSNTGELFF

V: TRBV9
size: .
D: TRBD2
J: TRBJ2-4
DNA: TGTGCCAGCAGCCCTAGCGGGGCTGGGGCCAAAAACATTCAGTACTTC
CDR3: CASSPSGAGAKNIQYF

V: TRBV7-9
size: .
D: .
J: TRBJ1-5
DNA: TGTGCCAGCAGCGAGGGGGTGGCGGACGATAGCAATCAGCCCCAGCATTTT
CDR3: CASSEGVADDSNQPQHF

V: TRBV27
size: .
D: TRBD1
J: TRBJ2-1
DNA: TGTGCCAGCAGAATAGGACAGGGACCCTACAATGAGCAGTTCTTC
CDR3: CASRIGQGPYNEQFF

V: TRBV4-1
size: .
D: .
J: TRBJ1-6
DNA: TGCGCCAGCAGCCTGGGCCCAGGGGAGCCTAATTCACCCCTCCACTTT
CDR3: CASSLGPGEPNSPLHF

V: TRBV6-5
size: .
D: .
J: TRBJ2-7
DNA: TGTGCCAGCAGTTACTCGGGACTCAAGTTAGGCTACGAGCAGTACTTC
CDR3: CASSYSGLKLGYEQYF

V: TRBV7-3
size: .
D: TRBD2
J: TRBJ2-3
DNA: TGTGCCAGCAGCCGACTTGGGACTAGCGCAGATACGCAGTATTTT
CDR3: CASSRLGTSADTQYF

V: TRBV7-8
size: .
D: TRBD1
J: TRBJ2-1
DNA: TGTGCCAGCAGCTTAAACACAGGGGGCGCTTACAATGAGCAGTTCTTC
CDR3: CASSLNTGGAYNEQFF

V: TRBV5-4
size: .
D: TRBD1
J: TRBJ2-1
DNA: TGTGCCAGCAGACCCGGGACAGGGGGCTCGGATGAGCAGTTCTTC
CDR3: CASRPGTGGSDEQFF

V: TRBV30
size: .
D: .
J: TRBJ1-3
DNA: TGTGCCTGGAGGGATGATTGGACACAATCTGGAAACACCATATATTTT
CDR3: CAWRDDWTQSGNTIYF

V: TRBV28
size: .
D: .
J: TRBJ2-3
DNA: TGTGCCAGCAGTTTAGACAGGTATTACACAGATACGCAGTATTTT
CDR3: CASSLDRYYTDTQYF

V: TRBV19
size: .
D: TRBD1
J: TRBJ2-3
DNA: TGTGCCAGTAGCCCTGGGACAGGGTACGTAGATACGCAGTATTTT
CDR3: CASSPGTGYVDTQYF

V: TRBV20-1
size: once
D: .
J: TRBJ2-7
DNA: TGCAGTGCTAGTGCAGACACCTACGAGCAGTACTTC
CDR3: CSASADTYEQYF

V: TRBV3-1/TRBV3-2
size: .
D: TRBD1
J: TRBJ2-2
DNA: TGTGCCAGCAGCCAGAGGACAGGGATGAACACCGGGGAGCTGTTTTTT
CDR3: CASSQRTGMNTGELFF

V: TRBV20-1
size: few
D: TRBD2
J: TRBJ2-7
DNA: TGCAGTGCTAGTCCCACTAGCGGGAGCTCCTACGAGCAGTACTTC
CDR3: CSASPTSGSSYEQYF

V: TRBV6-4
size: .
D: TRBD2
J: TRBJ2-2
DNA: TGTGCCAGCAGTGACTCGAAGGGAGGGGCGAACACCGGGGAGCTGTTTTTT
CDR3: CASSDSKGGANTGELFF

V: TRBV5-1
size: once
D: TRBD2
J: TRBJ2-7
DNA: TGCGCCAGCAGTGAGACAGCGGGACCCGAGCAGTACTTC
CDR3: CASSETAGPEQYF

V: TRBV19
size: few
D: TRBD2
J: TRBJ2-2
DNA: TGTGCCAGTGCACTAGCGGACTACAACACCGGGGAGCTGTTTTTT
CDR3: CASALADYNTGELFF

V: TRBV7-8
size: .
D: .
J: TRBJ1-5
DNA: TGTGCCAGCAGCTGGACCCCGGAGGCTCAGCCCCAGCATTTT
CDR3: CASSWTPEAQPQHF

V: TRBV2
size: .
D: TRBD2
J: TRBJ2-1
DNA: TGTGCCAGCAGTCTCGGGACTAACAGGTCGTTCTTC
CDR3: CASSLGTNRSFF

V: TRBV18
size: .
D: .
J: TRBJ2-1
DNA: TGTGCCAGCTCACCAACCGGTAATGAGCAGTTCTTC
CDR3: CASSPTGNEQFF

V: TRBV29-1
size: .
D: .
J: TRBJ2-1
DNA: TGCAGCGTTGAAGGGCATGCGGGGAATGAGCAGTTCTTC
CDR3: CSVEGHAGNEQFF

V: TRBV5-4
size: .
D: .
J: TRBJ2-3
DNA: TGTGCCAGCAGCTTCGGCTCCAGGGCAGATACGCAGTATTTT
CDR3: CASSFGSRADTQYF

V: TRBV28
size: .
D: TRBD2
J: TRBJ2-2
DNA: TGTGCCAGCAGTTTATTTGCGGGAGGGAGCACCGGGGAGCTGTTTTTT
CDR3: CASSLFAGGSTGELFF

V: TRBV7-2
size: .
D: .
J: TRBJ1-2
DNA: TGTGCCAGCAGCTTAGGCAGGGAAGCTAACTATGGCTACACCTTC
CDR3: CASSLGREANYGYTF

V: TRBV29-1
size: .
D: .
J: TRBJ2-1
DNA: TGCAGCGTTGAAAAAGGGGTGAATGAGCAGTTCTTC
CDR3: CSVEKGVNEQFF

V: TRBV5-1
size: .
D: .
J: TRBJ1-6
DNA: TGCGCCAGCAGCTTCGAGGACAGTTCGGTATCACCCCTCCACTTT
CDR3: CASSFEDSSVSPLHF

V: TRBV3-1/TRBV3-2
size: .
D: TRBD2
J: TRBJ2-3
DNA: TGTGCCAGCAGCCAAGGGGAACTAGCGGGAGGAGCCACAGATACGCAGTATTTT
CDR3: CASSQGELAGGATDTQYF

V: TRBV5-4
size: .
D: .
J: TRBJ1-1
DNA: TGTGCCAGCAGCTTGGCTTCGGGCACTGAAGCTTTCTTT
CDR3: CASSLASGTEAFF

V: TRBV4-2
size: .
D: TRBD2
J: TRBJ2-1
DNA: TGTGCCAGCAGCCGCTTAGCGGGAGCATCCTACAATGAGCAGTTCTTC
CDR3: CASSRLAGASYNEQFF

V: TRBV4-1
size: .
D: TRBD1
J: TRBJ2-3
DNA: TGCGCCAGCAGCCAAGGGGGACAGGGGGGGCAGATAGATACGCAGTATTTT
CDR3: CASSQGGQGGQIDTQYF

V: TRBV6-1
size: .
D: TRBD1
J: TRBJ2-7
DNA: TGTGCCAGCAGTGATGTGGGACAGGGCCACGAGCAGTACTTC
CDR3: CASSDVGQGHEQYF

V: TRBV2
size: .
D: .
J: TRBJ2-7
DNA: TGTGCCAGCAGTGAAGTCTTAGAATACGAGCAGTACTTC
CDR3: CASSEVLEYEQYF

V: TRBV28
size: .
D: TRBD2
J: TRBJ2-5
DNA: TGTGCCAGCAGCCAACCGGGCGGGAGGAAGACCCAGTACTTC
CDR3: CASSQPGGRKTQYF

V: TRBV18
size: .
D: .
J: TRBJ1-2
DNA: TGTGCCACCGGTCGGGGGACGGACTATGGCTACACCTTC
CDR3: CATGRGTDYGYTF

V: TRBV27
size: .
D: TRBD2
J: TRBJ2-4
DNA: TGTGCCAGCGCCTTGACTAGCGGGAGTGATGACATTCAGTACTTC
CDR3: CASALTSGSDDIQYF

V: TRBV2
size: .
D: TRBD1
J: TRBJ1-5
DNA: TGTGCCAGCAGGGTGACAGGGTCGAGCAATCAGCCCCAGCATTTT
CDR3: CASRVTGSSNQPQHF

V: TRBV9
size: .
D: .
J: TRBJ2-7
DNA: TGTGCCAGCAGCGCAGGGTTTTCCCACGAGCAGTACTTC
CDR3: CASSAGFSHEQYF

V: TRBV28
size: .
D: .
J: TRBJ1-2
DNA: TGTGCCAGCAGTCTCGGGGTCCTTGGCTACACCTTC
CDR3: CASSLGVLGYTF

V: TRBV10-3
size: .
D: .
J: TRBJ1-2
DNA: TGTGCCATCAGGGCCACAGACGGCTACACCTTC
CDR3: CAIRATDGYTF

V: TRBV5-1
size: .
D: TRBD2
J: TRBJ2-3
DNA: TGCGCCAGCAGCGAGGGACTAGCGGGCCCCAAGGGAGATACGCAGTATTTT
CDR3: CASSEGLAGPKGDTQYF

V: TRBV5-1
size: few
D: TRBD1
J: TRBJ1-1
DNA: TGCGCCAGCAGCCAGGGGGCGGGGGACACTGAAGCTTTCTTT
CDR3: CASSQGAGDTEAFF

V: TRBV5-1
size: .
D: TRBD1
J: TRBJ2-2
DNA: TGCGCCAGCTCGGGGGACAGGACAGCGTACACCGGGGAGCTGTTTTTT
CDR3: CASSGDRTAYTGELFF